This entry describes one TCR beta chain. Germline is not matched at one junction end, which may reflect a read error. TCRdb keeps only in-frame clones here, not all; method: immunoSEQ multiplex PCR. The table lists roughly 69,000 clones, around 87% of them singletons. Germline CDR1 reads SGHRS; CDR2 reads YFSETQ. The CDR3 has 14 residues. This entry comes from a study of control samples from healthy donors and cancer patients. This chain links TRBV5-1 with TRBJ2-5; D may be TRBD2 (5 bases). The TCR originated in a woman in her forties or fifties with head and neck cancer. Sequencing used PBMCs. The CDR3 DNA is TGCGCCACCAGCGGAGGTGGCACCCAAGAGACCCAGTACTTC. Its protein is CATSGGGTQETQYF.